This paragraph covers one T cell receptor beta chain sequence. An end of the junction does not agree with germline; a read error may underlie this. These data belong to a study of blood T cells in healthy people across ages. Together with a sample-barcoded 5' primer, a J-beta primer mix was included in a second PCR lasting about 7 to 11 cycles. Unique molecular identifiers of 12 random nucleotides labeled each cDNA. TCRdb processed the 5' RACE reads anew with MiXCR; each CDR3 protein has one entry. The data hold some 1 million distinct CDR3 sequences, with less than 50% observed a single time. CDR3 length: 14 residues. From germline, CDR1 is GTSNPN and CDR2 SVGIG (reference sequence).

The sequenced material came from blood. This TCR derives from a woman aged 60-75 years in good health. The chain is built from TRBV30 and TRBJ2-7; D is tentatively TRBD1 or TRBD2 (6 bases each). In DNA, the CDR3 is TGTGCCTGGAGTGTCGCCGGGGGCTCCAACGAGCAGTACTTC. Residues: CAWSVAGGSNEQYF.